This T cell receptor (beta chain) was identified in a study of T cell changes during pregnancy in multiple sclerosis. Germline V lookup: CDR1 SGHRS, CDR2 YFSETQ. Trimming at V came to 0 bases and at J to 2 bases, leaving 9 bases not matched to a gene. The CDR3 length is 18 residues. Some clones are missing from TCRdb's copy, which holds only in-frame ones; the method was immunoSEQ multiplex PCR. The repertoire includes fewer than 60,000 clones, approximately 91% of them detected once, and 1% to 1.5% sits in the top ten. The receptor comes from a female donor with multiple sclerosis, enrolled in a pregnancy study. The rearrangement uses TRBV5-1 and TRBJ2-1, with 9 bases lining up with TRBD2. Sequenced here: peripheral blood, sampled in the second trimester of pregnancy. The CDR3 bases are TGCGCCAGCAGCTTGGGCGCTGGCGGGGGGGATGCCTACAATGAGCAGTTCTTC. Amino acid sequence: CASSLGAGGGDAYNEQFF.